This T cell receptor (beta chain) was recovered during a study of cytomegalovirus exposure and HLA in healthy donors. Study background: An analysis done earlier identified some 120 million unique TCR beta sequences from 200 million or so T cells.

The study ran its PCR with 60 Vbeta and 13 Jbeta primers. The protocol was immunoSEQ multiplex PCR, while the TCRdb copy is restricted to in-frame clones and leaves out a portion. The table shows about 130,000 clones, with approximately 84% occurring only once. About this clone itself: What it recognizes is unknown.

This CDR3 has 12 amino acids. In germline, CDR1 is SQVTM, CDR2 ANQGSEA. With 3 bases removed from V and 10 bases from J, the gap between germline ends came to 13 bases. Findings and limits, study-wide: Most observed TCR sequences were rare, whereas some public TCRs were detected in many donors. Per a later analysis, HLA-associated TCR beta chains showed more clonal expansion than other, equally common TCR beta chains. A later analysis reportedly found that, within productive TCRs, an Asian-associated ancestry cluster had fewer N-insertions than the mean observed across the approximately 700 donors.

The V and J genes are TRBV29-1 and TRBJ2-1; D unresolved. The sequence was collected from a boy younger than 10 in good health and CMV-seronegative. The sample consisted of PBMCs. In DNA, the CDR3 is TGCAGCGTTGATAAGGCTAGAGACGAGCAGTTCTTC. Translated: CSVDKARDEQFF.